These 3 T cell receptor beta chains came from one sample sequenced in a study of blood T cell repertoires in COVID-19. Here immunoSEQ multiplex PCR was the method, and the copy in TCRdb shows in-frame clones only, minus some. The sample lists some 200,000 clones, less than 90% occurring once. Specimen: peripheral blood. These receptor sequences come from a woman of 80 years or more with active or convalescent COVID-19.

The chain joins TRBV6-1 to TRBJ1-2; 7 bases align to TRBD1. This CDR3 is 13 amino acids long. J gave up 3 bases and V 3 bases, and 1 base lay outside the gene matches. Germline values: CDR1 MNHNS, CDR2 SASEGT. The CDR3 nucleotides read TGTGCCAGCAGTGACGACAGGGACTATGGCTACACCTTC. This translates into CASSDDRDYGYTF.

The V gene is TRBV28, the J gene TRBJ2-1, with D maybe TRBD1 (6 bases). This CDR3 is built from 14 residues. Germline V gives CDR1 MDHEN, CDR2 SYDVKM. V lost 7 bases to trimming and J lost 2 bases, with 12 bases between them. CDR3 in DNA: TGTGCCAGCATCCCGGGACAACCCTACAATGAGCAGTTCTTC. Translation: CASIPGQPYNEQFF.

The sample holds a few counts of this clone. In the same sample, other DNA sequences code for this CDR3. The chain couples TRBV7-2 to TRBJ1-2, with a weak D call TRBD1 (6 bases). The germline V gene encodes CDR1 SGHTA and CDR2 FQGNSA. The germline V and J ends were trimmed by 5 bases and 4 bases, with 11 bases remaining between them. The CDR3 spans 13 residues. The CDR3 sequence is CASSRGQIYGYTF. CDR3 sequence (DNA): TGTGCCAGCAGCCGCGGACAGATCTATGGCTACACCTTC.